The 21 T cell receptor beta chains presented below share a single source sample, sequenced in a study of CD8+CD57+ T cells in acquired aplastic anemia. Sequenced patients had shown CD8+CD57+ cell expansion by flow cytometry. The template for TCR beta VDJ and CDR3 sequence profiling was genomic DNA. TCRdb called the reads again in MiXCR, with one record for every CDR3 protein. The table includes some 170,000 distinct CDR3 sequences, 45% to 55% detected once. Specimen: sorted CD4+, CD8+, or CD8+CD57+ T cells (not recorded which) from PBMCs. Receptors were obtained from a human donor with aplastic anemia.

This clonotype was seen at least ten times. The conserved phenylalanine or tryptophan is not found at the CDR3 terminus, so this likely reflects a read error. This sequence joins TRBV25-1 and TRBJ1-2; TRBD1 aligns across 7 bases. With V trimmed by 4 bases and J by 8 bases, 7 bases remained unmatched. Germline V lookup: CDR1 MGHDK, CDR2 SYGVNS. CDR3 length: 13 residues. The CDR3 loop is CASSGHDRVGYTL. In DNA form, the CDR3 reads TGTGCCAGCAGTGGTCACGACAGGGTCGGCTACACCCTC.

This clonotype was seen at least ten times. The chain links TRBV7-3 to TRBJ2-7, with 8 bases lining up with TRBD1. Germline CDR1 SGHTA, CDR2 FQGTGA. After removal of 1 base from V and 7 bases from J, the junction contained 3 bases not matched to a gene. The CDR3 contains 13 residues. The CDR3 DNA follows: TGTGCCAGCAGCTTAAGACAGGGGCGGGAGCAGTACTTC. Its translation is CASSLRQGREQYF. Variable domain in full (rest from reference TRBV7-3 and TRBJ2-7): GAGVSQTPSNKVTEKGKYVELRCDPISGHTALYWYRQSLGQGPEFLIYFQGTGAADDSGLPNDRFFAVRPEGSVSTLKIQRTERGDSAVYLCASSLRQGREQYFGPGTRLTVT.

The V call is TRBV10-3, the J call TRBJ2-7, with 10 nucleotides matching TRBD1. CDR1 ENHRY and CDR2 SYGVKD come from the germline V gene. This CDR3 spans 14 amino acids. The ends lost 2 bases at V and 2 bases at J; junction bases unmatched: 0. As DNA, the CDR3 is TGTGCCATCAGTGAGGGACAGGGGGCCTACGAGCAGTACTTC. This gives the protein CAISEGQGAYEQYF.

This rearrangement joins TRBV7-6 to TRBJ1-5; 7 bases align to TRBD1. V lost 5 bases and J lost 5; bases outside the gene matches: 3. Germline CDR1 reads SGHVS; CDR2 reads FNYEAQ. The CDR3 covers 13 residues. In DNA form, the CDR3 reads TGTGCCAGCAGCCTAGACAGGGATCAGCCCCAGCATTTT. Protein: CASSLDRDQPQHF.

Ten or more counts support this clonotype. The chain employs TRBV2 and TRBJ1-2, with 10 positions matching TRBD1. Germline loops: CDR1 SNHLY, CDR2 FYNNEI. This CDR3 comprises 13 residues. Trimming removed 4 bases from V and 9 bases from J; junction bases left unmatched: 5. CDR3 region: CASSVRTGGSYTF. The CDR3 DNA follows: TGTGCCAGCAGTGTTCGGACAGGGGGGAGCTACACCTTC. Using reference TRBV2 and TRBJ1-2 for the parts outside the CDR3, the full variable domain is EPEVTQTPSHQVTQMGQEVILRCVPISNHLYFYWYRQILGQKVEFLVSFYNNEISEKSEIFDDQFSVERPDGSNFTLKIRSTKLEDSAMYFCASSVRTGGSYTFGSGTRLTVV.

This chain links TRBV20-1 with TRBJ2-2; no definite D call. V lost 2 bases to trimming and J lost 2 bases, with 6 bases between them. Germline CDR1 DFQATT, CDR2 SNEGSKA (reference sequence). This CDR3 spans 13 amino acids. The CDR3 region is CSARLGNTGELFF. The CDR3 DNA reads TGCAGTGCTAGACTGGGCAACACCGGGGAGCTGTTTTTT.

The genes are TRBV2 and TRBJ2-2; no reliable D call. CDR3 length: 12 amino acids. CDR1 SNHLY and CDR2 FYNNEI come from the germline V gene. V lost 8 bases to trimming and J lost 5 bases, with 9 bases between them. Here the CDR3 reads CASGSLTGELFF. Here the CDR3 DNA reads TGTGCCAGCGGGTCCTTAACCGGGGAGCTGTTTTTT.

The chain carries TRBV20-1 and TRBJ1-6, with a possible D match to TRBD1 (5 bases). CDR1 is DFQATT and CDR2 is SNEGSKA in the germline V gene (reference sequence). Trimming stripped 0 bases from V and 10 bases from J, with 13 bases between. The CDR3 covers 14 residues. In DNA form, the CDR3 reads TGCAGTGCTAGAGACCCAGGGTGGATCTCACCCCTCCACTTT. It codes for CSARDPGWISPLHF.

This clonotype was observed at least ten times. The CDR3 loop is CASSLTDSFEQFF. CDR3 nucleotides: TGTGCCAGCAGCTTAACTGACTCCTTCGAGCAGTTCTTC. The V call is TRBV11-1, the J call TRBJ2-1; D ambiguous. The germline gives CDR1 SGHAT, CDR2 FQDESV (reference sequence). Trimming left V 2 bases short and J 10 bases short, with 12 bases between. The CDR3 sequence is 13 residues long. Together with reference TRBV11-1 and TRBJ2-1, the CDR3 gives the full variable domain: EAEVAQSPRYKITEKSQAVAFWCDPISGHATLYWYRQILGQGPELLVQFQDESVVDDSQLPKDRFSAERLKGVDSTLKIQPAELGDSAMYLCASSLTDSFEQFFGPGTRLTVL.

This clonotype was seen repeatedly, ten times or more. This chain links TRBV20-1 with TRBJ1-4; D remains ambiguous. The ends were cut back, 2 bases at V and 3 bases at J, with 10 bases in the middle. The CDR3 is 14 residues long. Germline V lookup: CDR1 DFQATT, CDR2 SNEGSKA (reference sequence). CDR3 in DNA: TGCAGTGCTAGAACGGGGAGGGCTAATGAAAAACTGTTTTTT. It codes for CSARTGRANEKLFF.

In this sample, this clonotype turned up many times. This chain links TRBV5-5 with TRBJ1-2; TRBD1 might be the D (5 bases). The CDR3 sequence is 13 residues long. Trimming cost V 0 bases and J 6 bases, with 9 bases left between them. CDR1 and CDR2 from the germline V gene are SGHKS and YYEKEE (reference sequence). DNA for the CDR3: TGTGCCAGCAGCTTGGAGGGGATTAATGGCTACACCTTC. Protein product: CASSLEGINGYTF.

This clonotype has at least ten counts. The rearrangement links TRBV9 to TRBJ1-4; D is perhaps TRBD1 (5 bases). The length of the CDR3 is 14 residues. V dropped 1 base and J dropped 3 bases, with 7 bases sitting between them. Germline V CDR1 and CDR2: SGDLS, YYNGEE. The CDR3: CASSVQGANEKLFF. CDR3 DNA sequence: TGTGCCAGCAGCGTACAGGGAGCTAATGAAAAACTGTTTTTT.

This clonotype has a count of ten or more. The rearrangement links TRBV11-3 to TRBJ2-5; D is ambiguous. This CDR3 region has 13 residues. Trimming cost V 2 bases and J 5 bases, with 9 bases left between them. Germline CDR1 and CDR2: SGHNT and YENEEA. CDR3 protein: CASSLPGTETQYF. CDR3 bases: TGTGCCAGCAGCTTACCAGGAACGGAGACCCAGTACTTC.

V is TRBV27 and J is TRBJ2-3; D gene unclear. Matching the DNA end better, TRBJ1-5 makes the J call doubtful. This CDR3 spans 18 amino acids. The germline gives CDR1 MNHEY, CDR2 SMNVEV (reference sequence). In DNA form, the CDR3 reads TGTGCCAGCAGTTTACGCGGCCGAACGACCTCTAGCACAGATACGCAGCATTTT. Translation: CASSLRGRTTSSTDTQHF.

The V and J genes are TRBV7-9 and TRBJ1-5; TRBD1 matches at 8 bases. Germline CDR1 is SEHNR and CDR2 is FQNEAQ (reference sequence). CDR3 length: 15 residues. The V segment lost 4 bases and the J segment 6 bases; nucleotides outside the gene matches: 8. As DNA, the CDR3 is TGTGCCAGCAGCTCCGGTACAGGGGGAGGTCAGCCCCAGCATTTT. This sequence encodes CASSSGTGGGQPQHF.

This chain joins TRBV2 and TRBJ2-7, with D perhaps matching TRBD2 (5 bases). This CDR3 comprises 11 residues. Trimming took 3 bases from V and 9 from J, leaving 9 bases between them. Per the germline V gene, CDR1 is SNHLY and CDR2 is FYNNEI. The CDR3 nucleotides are TGTGCCAGCAGTGATGGAGGAGGGCAGTACTTC. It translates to CASSDGGGQYF.

This CDR3 is CAISDTEYEQYF. CDR3 DNA sequence: TGTGCCATCAGTGACACCGAATACGAGCAGTACTTC. The J gene is TRBJ2-7, the V gene TRBV7-9, with unresolved D. Germline values: CDR1 SEHNR, CDR2 FQNEAQ (reference sequence). Trimming pared 10 bases from V and 4 bases from J, leaving 14 bases between. This CDR3 region has 12 residues.

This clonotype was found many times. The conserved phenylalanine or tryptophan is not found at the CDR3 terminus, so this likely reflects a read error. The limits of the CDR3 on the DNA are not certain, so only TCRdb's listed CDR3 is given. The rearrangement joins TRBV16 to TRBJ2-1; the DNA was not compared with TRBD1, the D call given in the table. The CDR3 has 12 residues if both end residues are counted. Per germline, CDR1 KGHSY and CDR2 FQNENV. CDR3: CASSQSGTGVIL.

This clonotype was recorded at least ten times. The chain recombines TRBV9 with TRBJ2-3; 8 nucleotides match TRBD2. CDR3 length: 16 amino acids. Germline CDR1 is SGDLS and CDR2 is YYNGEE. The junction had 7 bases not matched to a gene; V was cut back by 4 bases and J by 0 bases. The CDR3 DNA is TGTGCCAGCAGCATACGGGGGGGGTGGAGCACAGATACGCAGTATTTT. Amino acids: CASSIRGGWSTDTQYF.

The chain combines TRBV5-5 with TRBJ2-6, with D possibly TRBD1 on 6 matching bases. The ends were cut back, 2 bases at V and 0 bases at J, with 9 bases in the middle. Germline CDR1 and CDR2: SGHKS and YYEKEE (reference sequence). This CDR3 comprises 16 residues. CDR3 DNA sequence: TGTGCCAGCAGCTTACTAGGGGGCTCTGGGGCCAACGTCCTGACTTTC. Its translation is CASSLLGGSGANVLTF. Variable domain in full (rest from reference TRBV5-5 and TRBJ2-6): DAGVTQSPTHLIKTRGQQVTLRCSPISGHKSVSWYQQVLGQGPQFIFQYYEKEERGRGNFPDRFSARQFPNYSSELNVNALLLGDSALYLCASSLLGGSGANVLTFGAGSRLTVL.

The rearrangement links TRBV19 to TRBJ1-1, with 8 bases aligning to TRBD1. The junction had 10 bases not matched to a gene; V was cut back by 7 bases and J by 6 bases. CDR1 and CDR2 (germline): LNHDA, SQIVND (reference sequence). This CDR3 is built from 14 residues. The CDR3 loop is CASTGQGGFAEAFF. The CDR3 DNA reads TGTGCCAGTACTGGACAGGGCGGCTTCGCTGAAGCTTTCTTT. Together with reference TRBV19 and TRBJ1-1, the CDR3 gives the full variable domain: DGGITQSPKYLFRKEGQNVTLSCEQNLNHDAMYWYRQDPGQGLRLIYYSQIVNDFQKGDIAEGYSVSREKKESFPLTVTSAQKNPTAFYLCASTGQGGFAEAFFGQGTRLTVV.